This is a list of T cell receptor beta chains from one sample in a study of blood T cells in healthy people across ages. TCRdb ran MiXCR on the 5' RACE reads and lists one entry per CDR3 protein. The top ten hold 2% to 2.5% of the sample, which has 1.5 million to 2 million distinct CDR3 sequences, around half seen once. The sample taken for sequencing was blood. The receptors were sampled from a woman between 40 and 55 years old in good health. Each CDR3 is given with its conserved first and last residue. A D gene is named only where the DNA matches it firmly. Clone size appears in some rows only: once, few, many, or a class for an expanded clone.

J | V | D | size | CDR3 | DNA
TRBJ2-7 | TRBV20-1 | . | few | CSARSPRRIYEQYF | TGCAGTGCTAGATCGCCCAGACGGATCTACGAGCAGTACTTC
TRBJ2-3 | TRBV29-1 | . | . | CSVEARAGGTDTQYF | TGCAGCGTTGAAGCCCGGGCCGGAGGGACAGATACGCAGTATTTT
TRBJ2-7 | TRBV4-3 | . | . | CASSHDRLEQYF | TGCGCCAGCAGCCACGACAGGCTCGAGCAGTACTTC
TRBJ2-1 | TRBV7-2 | TRBD2 | . | CASSQNFGLAVEQFF | TGTGCCAGCAGCCAAAATTTCGGACTAGCGGTTGAGCAGTTCTTC
TRBJ2-1 | TRBV20-1 | TRBD2 | few | CSARSAGVNNEQFF | TGCAGTGCTAGGTCCGCGGGGGTAAACAATGAGCAGTTCTTC
TRBJ2-3 | TRBV7-8 | TRBD2 | . | CASSLGFGGVGTDTQYF | TGTGCCAGCAGCTTGGGATTCGGGGGGGTAGGCACAGATACGCAGTATTTT
TRBJ2-7 | TRBV5-1 | TRBD1 | once | CASVPGQGSYEQYF | TGCGCCAGCGTTCCGGGACAGGGATCTTACGAGCAGTACTTC
TRBJ1-1 | TRBV7-2 | . | . | CASSREISEAFF | TGTGCCAGCAGCCGGGAGATCTCTGAAGCTTTCTTT
TRBJ2-7 | TRBV7-2 | TRBD1 | few | CASSPRTGTLTYEQYF | TGTGCCAGCAGCCCCCGGACAGGAACACTCACCTACGAGCAGTACTTC
TRBJ1-5 | TRBV4-2 | . | . | CASSRGSKQPQHF | TGTGCCAGCAGCCGGGGTAGCAAGCAGCCCCAGCATTTT
TRBJ1-3 | TRBV28 | . | . | CASSERAGGPLSYFSGNTIYF | TGTGCCAGCAGCGAACGAGCCGGCGGGCCCCTCTCTTATTTTTCTGGAAACACCATATATTTT
TRBJ2-5 | TRBV25-1 | . | . | CASSDSVDQYF | TGTGCCAGCAGTGATTCGGTAGACCAGTACTTC
TRBJ2-5 | TRBV6-5 | TRBD2 | . | CASSPGTSGGPQYF | TGTGCCAGCAGTCCCGGGACTAGCGGCGGTCCCCAGTACTTC
TRBJ2-5 | TRBV20-1 | . | many | CSAANRRGAMEETQYF | TGCAGTGCTGCGAATCGGAGGGGGGCCATGGAAGAGACCCAGTACTTC
TRBJ2-1 | TRBV12-3/TRBV12-4 | . | . | CASSLGDFDEQFF | TGTGCCAGCAGTTTAGGGGACTTCGATGAGCAGTTCTTC
TRBJ1-5 | TRBV4-1 | . | . | CASSQEGTWANQPQHF | TGCGCCAGCAGCCAAGAAGGGACGTGGGCTAATCAGCCCCAGCATTTT
TRBJ2-3 | TRBV6-6 | . | . | CASSYGGSTSTDTQYF | TGTGCCAGCAGTTACGGCGGGTCTACTAGCACAGATACGCAGTATTTT
TRBJ2-5 | TRBV28 | TRBD2 | few | CASSRTSGGSPRETQYF | TGTGCCAGCAGCCGGACTAGCGGGGGATCTCCGAGAGAGACCCAGTACTTC
TRBJ2-1 | TRBV5-1 | TRBD2 | few | CASSRDNGGDEQFF | TGCGCCAGCAGTCGGGACAACGGGGGGGATGAGCAGTTCTTC
TRBJ2-2 | TRBV4-3 | . | . | CASSLYAGGGNTGELFF | TGCGCCAGCAGCCTGTACGCAGGGGGGGGGAACACCGGGGAGCTGTTTTTT
TRBJ2-6 | TRBV10-3 | TRBD1 | . | CAISGTGRTISSGANVLTF | TGTGCCATCAGTGGGACAGGAAGAACTATAAGCTCTGGGGCCAACGTCCTGACTTTC
TRBJ1-2 | TRBV23-1 | . | . | CASRAGEGYGYTF | TGCGCCAGCAGGGCGGGAGAGGGCTATGGCTACACCTTC
TRBJ1-4 | TRBV28 | . | . | CASSPWTVNEKLFF | TGTGCCAGCAGTCCCTGGACAGTAAATGAAAAACTGTTTTTT